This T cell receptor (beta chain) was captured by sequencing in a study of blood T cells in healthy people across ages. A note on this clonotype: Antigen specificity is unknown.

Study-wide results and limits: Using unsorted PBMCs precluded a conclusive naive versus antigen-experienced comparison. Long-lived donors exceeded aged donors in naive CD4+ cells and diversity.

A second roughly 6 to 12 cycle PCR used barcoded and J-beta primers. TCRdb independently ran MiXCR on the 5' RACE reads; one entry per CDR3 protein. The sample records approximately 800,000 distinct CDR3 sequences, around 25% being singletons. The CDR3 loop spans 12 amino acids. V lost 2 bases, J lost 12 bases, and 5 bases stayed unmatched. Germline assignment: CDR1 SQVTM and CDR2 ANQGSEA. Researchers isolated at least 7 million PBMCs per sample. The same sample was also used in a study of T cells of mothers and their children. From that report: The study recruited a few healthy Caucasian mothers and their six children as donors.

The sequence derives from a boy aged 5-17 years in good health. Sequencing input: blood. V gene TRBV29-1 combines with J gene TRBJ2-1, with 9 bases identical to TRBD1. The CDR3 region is CSVERDREGQFF. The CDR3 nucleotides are TGCAGCGTTGAAAGGGACAGGGAAGGGCAGTTCTTC.